This TCR beta chain was captured by sequencing in a study of technical replicates of blood from several donors. After removal of 5 bases from V and 9 bases from J, the junction contained 7 bases not matched to a gene. CDR3 length: 14 amino acids. Germline V gene data show CDR1 as KGHSH and CDR2 as LQKENI. Data came from immunoSEQ multiplex PCR; TCRdb stores just in-frame clones and leaves some out. The data hold some 62,000 clones, with around 87% observed a single time. Sequenced input: PBMCs. This TCR came from a human donor in good health. Some clones in this sample may be carry-over from other donors' samples. The chain has TRBV18 and TRBJ2-1, with 10 bases fitting TRBD1. The CDR3 protein is CASSAGQGPFEQFF. Written as DNA, the CDR3 is TGTGCCAGCTCAGCGGGACAGGGGCCTTTTGAGCAGTTCTTC.